This is a list of T cell receptor beta chains from one sample in a study of T cell repertoires in cytomegalovirus infection. These receptors have no known antigen. A single record per CDR3 protein comes from TCRdb applying MiXCR to the reads. The sample records 650,000 to 900,000 distinct CDR3 sequences, less than 35% being singletons. The specimen comprised cultured CD8+ T cells from PBMCs, sampled from culture after CMV antigen stimulation. The receptors come from a human donor in good health (CMV status not recorded). Some clones in this sample may be carry-over from other donors' samples. Both conserved end residues are part of each CDR3. Each record gives: clone size, V gene, D gene, CDR3 length, J gene, CDR3 DNA, CDR3 protein. The D gene is left open where the match is weak. Some rows mark clone size as missing; the rest say once, few, many or name a class of expanded clone.

few	TRBV7-8	NA	20	TRBJ2-1	TGTGCCAGCAGCTTAGCGGGTCTTTCGACACTCAAGCAAGTCTACAATGAGCAGTTCTTC	CASSLAGLSTLKQVYNEQFF
once	TRBV4-1	NA	14	TRBJ2-2	TGCGCCAGCAGCCAAAGACAGAACACCGGGGAGCTGTTTTTT	CASSQRQNTGELFF
NA	TRBV5-6	NA	13	TRBJ1-2	TGTGCCAGCAGCTTCGGGGGGCTCAATGGCTACACCTTC	CASSFGGLNGYTF
many	TRBV6-6	NA	14	TRBJ1-5	TGTGCCAGCAGTTATAGGTTCATCAATCAGCCCCAGCATTTT	CASSYRFINQPQHF
NA	TRBV7-6	NA	16	TRBJ2-1	TGTGCCAGCAGCTTAGGGACCGGGAGCTCCTGCAATGAGCAGTTCTTC	CASSLGTGSSCNEQFF
many	TRBV6-6	NA	14	TRBJ1-5	TGTGCCAGCAGTTACTCGATGCTCAATCAGCCCCAGCATTTT	CASSYSMLNQPQHF
NA	TRBV12-3/TRBV12-4	NA	15	TRBJ2-6	TGTGCCAGCAGTTTACGGTTCTCTGGGGCCAACGTCCTGACTTTC	CASSLRFSGANVLTF
once	TRBV27	NA	13	TRBJ1-5	TGTGCCAGCAGTTTGCAGGAGGGTCAGCCCCAGCATTTT	CASSLQEGQPQHF
NA	TRBV13	TRBD2	15	TRBJ2-2	TGTGCCAGCAGCCTGGGACTAGCACTTGCCGACGGGCTGTTTTTT	CASSLGLALADGLFF
few	TRBV7-9	NA	14	TRBJ1-2	TGTGCCAGCAGCTCTACCGGGACCATTTTCGGCTACACCTTC	CASSSTGTIFGYTF
NA	TRBV10-3	NA	16	TRBJ2-3	TGTGCCATCAGTGACCCTACAGGGATTTTAACAGATACGCAGTATTTT	CAISDPTGILTDTQYF
few	TRBV6-2/TRBV6-3	NA	17	TRBJ2-1	TGTGCCAGCAGCCTACTTGGGGGGACCGACCTTTACAATGAGCAGTTCTTC	CASSLLGGTDLYNEQFF
few	TRBV4-1	TRBD2	18	TRBJ2-2	TGCGCCAGCAGCCACACGGGACTAGCGGGGGCCTCTCCCGGGGAGCTGTTTTTT	CASSHTGLAGASPGELFF
NA	TRBV7-9	NA	19	TRBJ2-7	TGTGCCAGCAGCTTAATGGCCAAGGATGTGTGGGACGTCGCCTACGAGCAGTACTTC	CASSLMAKDVWDVAYEQYF
few	TRBV28	NA	14	TRBJ1-2	TGTGCCAGCAGTCTAGTACTAATCGGGGATGGCTACACCTTC	CASSLVLIGDGYTF
NA	TRBV6-5	NA	14	TRBJ2-7	TGTGCCAGCAGTTACTCCAGGGGAGTCTACGAGCAGTACTTC	CASSYSRGVYEQYF
few	TRBV27	NA	16	TRBJ2-7	TGTGCCAGCAGTCCCCGGGACACCCAGAGATCCTACGAGCAGTACTTC	CASSPRDTQRSYEQYF
once	TRBV12-3/TRBV12-4	TRBD2	16	TRBJ2-7	TGTGCCAGCAGTTTGGTTCGGCTAGCGGGGGGTTACGAGCAGTACTTC	CASSLVRLAGGYEQYF
NA	TRBV6-1	NA	17	TRBJ2-1	TGTGCCAGCAGTGAAGAAGGGCAGCCGTCATTTGGGAATGAGCAGTTCTTC	CASSEEGQPSFGNEQFF
few	TRBV7-9	NA	13	TRBJ1-2	TGTGCCAGCATGAAGGGGACCTACTATGGCTACACCTTC	CASMKGTYYGYTF
few	TRBV6-6	NA	10	TRBJ2-2	TGTGCCAGCAGTGCTCGGGAGCTGTTTTTT	CASSARELFF
NA	TRBV20-1	NA	14	TRBJ1-5	TGCAGTGCTAGTCGGACAGATAGCAATCAGCCCCAGCATTTT	CSASRTDSNQPQHF
once	TRBV19	NA	13	TRBJ2-1	TGTGCCACCATAAAAGCGTCGGGTCGTGAGCAGTTCTTC	CATIKASGREQFF
NA	TRBV19	NA	11	TRBJ1-1	TGTGCCAGTCACAGGGCCACTGAAGCTTTCTTT	CASHRATEAFF
many	TRBV7-6	TRBD2	18	TRBJ2-1	TGTGCCAGCAGCATCTCGACTAGCGGGGGGGCCGAGTACTATGAGCAGTTCTTC	CASSISTSGGAEYYEQFF
NA	TRBV12-3/TRBV12-4	NA	15	TRBJ2-5	TGTGCCAGCAGTTTAACCCAGGGGCCTTCAGAGACCCAGTACTTC	CASSLTQGPSETQYF
NA	TRBV12-5	TRBD1	16	TRBJ2-3	TGTGCTAGTGGTAAAGGACAGGGGGGGACCACAGATACGCAGTATTTT	CASGKGQGGTTDTQYF